These 6 T cell receptor beta chains were all obtained from the same sample, sequenced in a study of tumor-infiltrating lymphocytes in primary liver carcinoma. Blood RNA was derived from unsorted whole blood, and germline DNA was extracted too. Starting from about 0.5 ug of total RNA, TCR beta cDNA was produced with a primer in the constant region. Construction of TCR beta libraries relied on three successive nested multiplex PCR rounds employing slightly modified ARM-PCR. TRBV1-TRBV30 forward primers paired with a C-beta reverse primer were used in the first two PCR rounds, which ran approximately 10 cycles each. TCRdb re-derived calls from the multiplex PCR reads in MiXCR, one entry per CDR3 protein. Here the sample spans 300,000 to 400,000 distinct CDR3 sequences, less than 70% being singletons. Sample: peripheral blood. The receptors here all came from a man aged 35 to 55 with primary liver carcinoma and hepatitis B virus infection.

This clonotype appeared a single time. A much larger clone sits a single nucleotide away, making a read error possible. V and J are TRBV4-3 and TRBJ2-7; 11 nucleotides agree with TRBD2. The CDR3 is made up of 16 amino acids. CDR1 and CDR2 from the germline V gene are LGHNA and YSLEER. CDR3: CASSHVLAGGSCEQYF. CDR3 sequence (DNA): TGCGCCAGCAGCCATGTGCTAGCGGGAGGCTCCTGCGAGCAGTACTTC.

In this sample, this clonotype turned up many times. The V gene is TRBV6-6, the J gene TRBJ1-6; D is uncertain. Germline assignment: CDR1 MNHNY and CDR2 SVGAGI (reference sequence). V shed 1 base and J shed 8 bases, with 18 bases lying between them. The length of the CDR3 is 17 residues. This chain's CDR3 is CASSYFAGPIKDSPLHF. The CDR3 region has the DNA TGTGCCAGCAGTTACTTTGCAGGTCCAATCAAGGATTCACCCCTCCACTTT.

The rearrangement uses TRBV6-5 and TRBJ2-7; 7 positions match TRBD1. The V gene's germline CDR1 is MNHEY and CDR2 SVGAGI. There are 17 residues in the CDR3. Trimming removed 0 bases from V and 3 bases from J; junction bases left unmatched: 11. CDR3 DNA: TGTGCCAGCAGTTACTCTGGGGGAACAGGGGTCCTCTACGAGCAGTACTTC. It translates to CASSYSGGTGVLYEQYF.

This clonotype has a count of ten or more. V and J are TRBV11-2 and TRBJ1-6; TRBD1 matches at 11 bases. The germline V gene has CDR1 SGHAT and CDR2 FQNNGV. With V trimmed by 5 bases and J by 8 bases, 8 bases remained unmatched. The CDR3 is 16 amino acids. CDR3 loop: CASSAPGQGGDSPLHF. For the CDR3, the DNA is TGTGCCAGCAGCGCCCCGGGACAGGGGGGTGATTCACCCCTCCACTTT.

Ten or more counts support this clonotype. The V call is TRBV29-1, the J call TRBJ1-1; D unclear. Per the germline V gene, CDR1 is SQVTM and CDR2 is ANQGSEA. The CDR3 runs 12 residues. V shed 4 bases and J shed 1 base, with 7 bases lying between them. The CDR3 bases are TGCAGCGTTGTGATCGCGAACACTGAAGCTTTCTTT. It yields the protein CSVVIANTEAFF.

This clonotype was picked up a small number of times. This chain uses TRBV30 with TRBJ2-4; the D call may be TRBD1 or TRBD2 (5 bases each). Trimming took 3 bases from V and 10 from J, leaving 10 bases between them. CDR3 length: 11 residues. Germline V gives CDR1 GTSNPN, CDR2 SVGIG (reference sequence). The CDR3 sequence is CAWRRGWIQYF. For the CDR3, the DNA is TGTGCCTGGAGGAGGGGATGGATTCAGTACTTC.